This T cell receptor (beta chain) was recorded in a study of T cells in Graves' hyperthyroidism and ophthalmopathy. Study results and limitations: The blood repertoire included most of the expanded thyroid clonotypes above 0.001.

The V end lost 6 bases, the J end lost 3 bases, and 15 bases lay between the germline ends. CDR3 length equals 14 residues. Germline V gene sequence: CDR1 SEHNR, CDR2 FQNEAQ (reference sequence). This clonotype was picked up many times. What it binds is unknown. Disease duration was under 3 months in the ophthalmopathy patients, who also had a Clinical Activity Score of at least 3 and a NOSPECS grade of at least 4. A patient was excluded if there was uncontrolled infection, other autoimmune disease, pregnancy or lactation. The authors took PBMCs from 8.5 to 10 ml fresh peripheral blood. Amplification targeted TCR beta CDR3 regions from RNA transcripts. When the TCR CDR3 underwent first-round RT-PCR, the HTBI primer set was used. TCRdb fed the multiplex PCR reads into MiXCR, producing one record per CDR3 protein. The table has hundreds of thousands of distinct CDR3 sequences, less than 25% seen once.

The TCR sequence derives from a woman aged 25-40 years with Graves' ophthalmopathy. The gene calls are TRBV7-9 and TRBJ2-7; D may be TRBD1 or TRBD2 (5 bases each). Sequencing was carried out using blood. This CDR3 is CASSSAGTLYEQYF. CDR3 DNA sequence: TGTGCCAGCAGTTCGGCCGGGACCCTCTACGAGCAGTACTTC.